These 24 T cell receptor beta chains originate from one sample sequenced in a study of T cells in Graves' hyperthyroidism and ophthalmopathy (dated by TCRdb to about 2019). Library preparation used multiplex PCR. Reads for this sample came from an Illumina HiSeq 2000. TCR beta CDR3 regions were amplified from RNA transcripts. A first-round RT-PCR of the TCR CDR3 used the HTBI primer set with the Qiagen OneStep RT-PCR kit. TCRdb handled the public reads itself, with Q25 trimming in fastp and clone calling in MiXCR, and kept productive beta chains. CDR3 protein duplicates are merged, each entry listing the most common genes and DNA. The sample table records some 510,000 distinct CDR3 sequences; roughly 20% of these occur just once. The top ten clonotypes cover about a quarter of the sample. The specimen was blood. These receptors originate from a man between 18 and 35 years old with Graves' hyperthyroidism.

V is TRBV12-5 and J is TRBJ1-1; no firm D call. The CDR3 is made up of 13 amino acids. With 1 base removed from V and 6 bases from J, the gap between germline ends came to 9 bases. Germline assignment: CDR1 LGHNT and CDR2 FRNRAP. CDR3 region: CASGLGPYAEAFF. CDR3 nucleotides: TGTGCTAGTGGTTTGGGACCCTACGCTGAAGCTTTCTTT.

In this sample, this clonotype turned up once. An end of the junction does not agree with germline; a read error may underlie this. This chain uses TRBV12-3 or TRBV12-4 with TRBJ1-3; D is undetermined. This CDR3 is built from 16 residues. The CDR3 loop reads CASSLTQLGSGNTIYF. DNA of the CDR3: TGTGCCAGCAGCCTGACCCAACTTGGATCTGGAAACACTATATATTTT.

The chain is built from TRBV7-9 and TRBJ2-7, with 8 bases that match TRBD2. With 4 bases clipped from V and 6 bases from J, the junction kept 8 bases outside the gene matches. Germline CDR1 SEHNR, CDR2 FQNEAQ (reference sequence). This CDR3 is 14 amino acids long. The CDR3 protein is CASSSPRSGTEQYF. The CDR3 coding sequence is TGTGCCAGCAGCTCCCCCCGTAGCGGGACCGAGCAGTACTTC.

This clonotype has at least ten counts. The chain carries TRBV7-8 and TRBJ2-2, with unresolved D. Germline CDR1 reads SGHVS; CDR2 reads FQNEAQ. V lost 4 bases and J 4 bases, leaving 10 bases between the germline ends. The CDR3 totals 14 residues. The DNA for the CDR3 is TGTGCCAGCAGCTCTAACGAAGCCACCGGGGAGCTGTTTTTT. Translated: CASSSNEATGELFF.

The chain is built from TRBV19 and TRBJ1-2; D is undetermined. There are 12 residues in the CDR3. The germline CDR1 and CDR2 sequences are LNHDA and SQIVND (reference sequence). Trimming removed 7 bases at V and 8 bases at J, with 14 bases between. In DNA, the CDR3 is TGTGCCAGTAACGACGACCGGTGGGGCTACACCTTC. Residues: CASNDDRWGYTF. Complete variable domain (other parts from reference TRBV19 and TRBJ1-2): DGGITQSPKYLFRKEGQNVTLSCEQNLNHDAMYWYRQDPGQGLRLIYYSQIVNDFQKGDIAEGYSVSREKKESFPLTVTSAQKNPTAFYLCASNDDRWGYTFGSGTRLTVV.

The rearrangement links TRBV6-5 to TRBJ2-5; D call uncertain. The germline V gene has CDR1 MNHEY and CDR2 SVGAGI. With 2 bases removed from V and 3 bases from J, the gap between germline ends came to 7 bases. The CDR3 is 13 amino acids. As DNA, the CDR3 is TGTGCCAGCAGTTACCAAGAAAAAGAGACCCAGTACTTC. It yields the protein CASSYQEKETQYF.

This clonotype was detected ten times or more. This chain connects TRBV4-1 to TRBJ1-1, with a tentative D call TRBD1 (5 bases). CDR1 and CDR2 from the germline V gene are MGHRA and YSYEKL. The CDR3 totals 15 residues. The ends were cut back, 0 bases at V and 4 bases at J, with 12 bases in the middle. CDR3: CASSQDFDSPTEAFF. As DNA, the CDR3 is TGCGCCAGCAGCCAAGACTTTGACAGCCCCACTGAAGCTTTCTTT.

The chain has TRBV30 and TRBJ1-2, with D unclear. Germline V CDR1 and CDR2: GTSNPN, SVGIG (reference sequence). Between the trimmed V and J ends, which lost 3 bases and 4 bases, there was a span of 15 bases. The CDR3 extends over 14 amino acids. DNA of the CDR3: TGTGCCTGGAGAAGCGGGTATAGGGCCTATGGCTACACCTTC. The encoded protein is CAWRSGYRAYGYTF.

This clonotype has a count of ten or more. The CDR3 is CAWIGHSGHYTF. As DNA, the CDR3 is TGTGCCTGGATCGGACACTCTGGTCACTACACCTTC. The chain couples TRBV30 to TRBJ1-2; perhaps TRBD1 as D (5 bases). V was trimmed by 4 bases and J by 10 bases, leaving 16 bases between them. The length of the CDR3 is 12 residues. The V gene's germline CDR1 is GTSNPN and CDR2 SVGIG (reference sequence). Looking up the rest from reference TRBV30 and TRBJ1-2 gives the full variable domain: SQTIHQWPATLVQPVGSPLSLECTVEGTSNPNLYWYRQAAGRGLQLLFYSVGIGQISSEVPQNLSASRPQDRQFILSSKKLLLSDSGFYLCAWIGHSGHYTFGSGTRLTVV.

In its sample, this clonotype was seen many times. V and J are TRBV7-2 and TRBJ1-3; tentative D call: TRBD1 (5 bases). V gave up 0 bases and J gave up 7 bases, with 10 bases separating them. The CDR3 runs to 14 residues. Germline CDR1 is SGHTA and CDR2 is FQGNSA. The CDR3 DNA reads TGTGCCAGCAGCTTAGCCCAGGGTCTTAACACCATATATTTT. Translated: CASSLAQGLNTIYF.

This clonotype was counted at least ten times. The gene calls are TRBV19 and TRBJ2-7, with unresolved D. This CDR3 contains 14 residues. V shed 3 bases and J shed 3 bases, with 12 bases lying between them. Germline V CDR1 and CDR2: LNHDA, SQIVND (reference sequence). CDR3 amino acids: CASSIGLSRYEQYF. CDR3 in DNA: TGTGCCAGTAGTATCGGGCTCTCTCGCTACGAGCAGTACTTC.

This clonotype showed up many times. J is TRBJ2-5 and V is TRBV27; D not resolved. Trimming took off 5 bases at V and 0 bases at J, with 10 bases between the two ends. The CDR3 length is 14 residues. Germline assignment: CDR1 MNHEY and CDR2 SMNVEV (reference sequence). As DNA, the CDR3 is TGTGCCAGCAGTCCATTCGAGTACCAAGAGACCCAGTACTTC. This encodes CASSPFEYQETQYF.

In its sample, this clonotype was seen a few times. Without the conserved terminal phenylalanine or tryptophan, this CDR3 likely stems from a read error. No DNA is shown, since the ends of the CDR3 on it are uncertain; the CDR3 is the one TCRdb lists. The chain links TRBV10-3 to TRBJ2-7; the table gives TRBD2 as D, unverified against the DNA. CDR1 and CDR2 (germline): ENHRY, SYGVKD. With termini counted, the CDR3 has 9 amino acids. CDR3 loop: CATPQGPRR.

This clonotype was counted a few times. A much more abundant neighbour one base away suggests this may be a read error. The chain couples TRBV6-1 to TRBJ1-1; TRBD1 agrees at 7 bases. Looked up from germline, CDR1 is MNHNS and CDR2 is SASEGT. The CDR3 covers 14 residues. CDR3 nucleotide sequence: TGTGCCAGCAGTGTTATTCGACAGGGCACTGAAGCTTGCTTT. It is translated as CASSVIRQGTEACF.

This clonotype was detected ten times or more. V is TRBV18 and J is TRBJ1-1; D is undetermined. CDR3 length: 13 amino acids. CDR1 is KGHSH, CDR2 LQKENI, per germline. V was cut by 2 bases and J by 2 bases, with 6 bases left in between. CDR3 in amino acids: CASSPTRNTEAFF. The CDR3 DNA sequence: TGTGCCAGCTCACCAACCAGAAACACTGAAGCTTTCTTT.

This clonotype was counted at least ten times. This rearrangement joins TRBV11-2 to TRBJ2-7; the D is unclear. V lost 1 base, J lost 2 bases, and 18 bases lay in between. This CDR3 has 17 residues. Germline V lookup: CDR1 SGHAT, CDR2 FQNNGV. The CDR3 DNA sequence: TGTGCCAGCAGCTTAGGCCTCAGTTCCATTGGAGCCTACGAGCAGTACTTC. Protein product: CASSLGLSSIGAYEQYF.

This clonotype was counted many times. This sequence joins TRBV7-8 and TRBJ2-5, with D possibly being TRBD2 (5 bases). CDR3 length: 14 residues. Germline-derived CDR1 and CDR2 are SGHVS and FQNEAQ. Trimming pared 2 bases from V and 5 bases from J, leaving 12 bases between. The CDR3 protein is CASSLSMSGETQYF. In DNA form, the CDR3 reads TGTGCCAGCAGCTTAAGCATGTCGGGGGAGACCCAGTACTTC.

This clonotype was observed many times. V is TRBV12-3 or TRBV12-4 and J is TRBJ1-5; perhaps TRBD1 as D (5 bases). The CDR3 totals 15 residues. V shed 3 bases and J shed 7 bases, with 16 bases lying between them. CDR3 sequence reads: CASSFRDGEVQPQHF. The CDR3 DNA follows: TGTGCCAGCAGTTTTCGGGACGGGGAGGTACAGCCCCAGCATTTT.

The chain carries TRBV6-2 or TRBV6-3 and TRBJ1-1; possibly TRBD1 for D (5 bases). Germline CDR1 MNHEY, CDR2 SVGEGT. The CDR3 length is 15 residues. The V end was cut by 6 bases, the J end by 3 bases, with 17 bases between. CDR3 DNA sequence: TGTGCCAGCAGACGCATCCAGGGTTCCGACACTGAAGCTTTCTTT. Amino acids: CASRRIQGSDTEAFF.

In its sample, this clonotype was seen many times. This sequence joins TRBV7-8 and TRBJ1-1; D call uncertain. Trimming took 6 bases from V and 4 from J, leaving 9 bases between them. The V gene's germline CDR1 is SGHVS and CDR2 FQNEAQ. This CDR3 contains 12 residues. In DNA form, the CDR3 reads TGTGCCAGCAGGACCGATACCACTGAAGCTTTCTTT. The encoded protein is CASRTDTTEAFF.

This clonotype was counted ten times or more. The V gene is TRBV7-9, the J gene TRBJ1-2, with D possibly being TRBD1 (5 bases). Germline V gives CDR1 SEHNR, CDR2 FQNEAQ (reference sequence). Trimming stripped 5 bases from V and 4 bases from J, with 8 bases between. CDR3 length: 12 residues. The CDR3 loop reads CASSNTGYGYTF. CDR3 coding DNA: TGTGCCAGCAGCAACACAGGCTATGGCTACACCTTC.

The J gene is TRBJ2-7, the V gene TRBV7-3; D is perhaps TRBD2 (5 bases). The length of the CDR3 is 15 residues. Germline CDR1 SGHTA, CDR2 FQGTGA. V was pared by 1 base and J by 5 bases, with 15 bases between. CDR3 loop: CASSLNGISVDEQYF. The CDR3 DNA reads TGTGCCAGCAGCTTAAACGGGATCTCGGTCGACGAGCAGTACTTC.

This clonotype came up a few times. This sequence joins TRBV28 and TRBJ2-5, with 9 bases matching TRBD2. The germline CDR1 and CDR2 sequences are MDHEN and SYDVKM. Unmatched junction bases numbered 8, after V lost 1 base and J lost 2 bases. CDR3 length: 17 amino acids. The DNA for the CDR3 is TGTGCCAGCAGTTTATCCGAACTAGCGGGTGAACAAGAGACCCAGTACTTC. This translates into CASSLSELAGEQETQYF.

The chain uses TRBV19 and TRBJ1-1, with TRBD1 identical over 7 bases. Per the germline V gene, CDR1 is LNHDA and CDR2 is SQIVND (reference sequence). The CDR3 spans 19 residues. Trimming removed 2 bases from V and 1 base from J; junction bases left unmatched: 16. As DNA, the CDR3 is TGTGCCAGTAGTATATATGTTATCGGTATAGGGGGCGCGAACACTGAAGCTTTCTTT. It yields the protein CASSIYVIGIGGANTEAFF.